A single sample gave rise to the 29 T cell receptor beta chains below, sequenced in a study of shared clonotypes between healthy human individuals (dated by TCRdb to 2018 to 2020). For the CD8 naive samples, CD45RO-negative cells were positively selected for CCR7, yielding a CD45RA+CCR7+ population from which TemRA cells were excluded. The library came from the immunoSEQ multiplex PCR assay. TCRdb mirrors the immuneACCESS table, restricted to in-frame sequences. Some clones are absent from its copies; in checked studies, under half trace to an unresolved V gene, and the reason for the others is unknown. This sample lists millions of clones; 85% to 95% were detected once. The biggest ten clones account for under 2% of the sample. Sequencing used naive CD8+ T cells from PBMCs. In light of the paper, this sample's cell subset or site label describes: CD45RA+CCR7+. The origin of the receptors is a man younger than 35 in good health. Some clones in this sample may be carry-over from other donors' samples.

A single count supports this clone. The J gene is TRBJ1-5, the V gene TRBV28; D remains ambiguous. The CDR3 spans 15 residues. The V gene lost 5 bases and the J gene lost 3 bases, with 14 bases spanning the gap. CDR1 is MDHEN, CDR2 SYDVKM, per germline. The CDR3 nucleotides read TGTGCCAGCAGTCCCCTGGGCCCTGCCAATCAGCCCCAGCATTTT. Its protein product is CASSPLGPANQPQHF.

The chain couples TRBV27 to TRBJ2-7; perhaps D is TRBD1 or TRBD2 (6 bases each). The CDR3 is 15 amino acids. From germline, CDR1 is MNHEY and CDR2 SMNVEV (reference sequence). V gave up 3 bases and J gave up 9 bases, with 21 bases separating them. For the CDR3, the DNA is TGTGCCAGCAGTTTTGTAGGGGGAGGCCCTTTCGGGCAGTACTTC. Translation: CASSFVGGGPFGQYF.

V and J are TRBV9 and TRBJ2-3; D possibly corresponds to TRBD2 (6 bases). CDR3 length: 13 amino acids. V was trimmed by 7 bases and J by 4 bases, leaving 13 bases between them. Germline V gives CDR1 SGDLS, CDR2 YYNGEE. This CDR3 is CASGSGAADTQYF. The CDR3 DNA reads TGTGCCAGCGGGTCGGGAGCCGCAGATACGCAGTATTTT.

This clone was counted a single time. The DNA for the CDR3 is TGTGCCAGTAGTGAAAGAACCGGACGTGAAGCTTTCTTT. Residues: CASSERTGREAFF. This chain uses TRBV19 with TRBJ1-1; the D is unclear. This CDR3 has 13 amino acids. V was clipped by 5 bases and J by 7 bases, with 14 bases between them. Looked up from germline, CDR1 is LNHDA and CDR2 is SQIVND (reference sequence).

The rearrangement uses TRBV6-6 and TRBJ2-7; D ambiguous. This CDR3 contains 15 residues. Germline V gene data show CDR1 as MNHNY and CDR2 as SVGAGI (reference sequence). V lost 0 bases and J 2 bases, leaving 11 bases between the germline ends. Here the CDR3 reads CASSYSTGATYEQYF. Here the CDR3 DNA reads TGTGCCAGCAGTTACTCGACCGGAGCCACCTACGAGCAGTACTTC.

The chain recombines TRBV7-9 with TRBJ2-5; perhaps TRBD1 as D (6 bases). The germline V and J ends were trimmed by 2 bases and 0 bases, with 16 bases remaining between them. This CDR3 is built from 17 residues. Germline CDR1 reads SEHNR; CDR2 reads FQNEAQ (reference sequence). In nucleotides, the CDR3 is TGTGCCAGCAGCTTAAGTAAGGGCAGGGGACACCAAGAGACCCAGTACTTC. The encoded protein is CASSLSKGRGHQETQYF.

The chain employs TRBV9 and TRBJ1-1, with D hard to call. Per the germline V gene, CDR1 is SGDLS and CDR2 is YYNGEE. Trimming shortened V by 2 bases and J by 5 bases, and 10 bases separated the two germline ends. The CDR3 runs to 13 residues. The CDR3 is CASSVAPVTEAFF. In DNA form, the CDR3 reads TGTGCCAGCAGCGTGGCCCCCGTGACTGAAGCTTTCTTT.

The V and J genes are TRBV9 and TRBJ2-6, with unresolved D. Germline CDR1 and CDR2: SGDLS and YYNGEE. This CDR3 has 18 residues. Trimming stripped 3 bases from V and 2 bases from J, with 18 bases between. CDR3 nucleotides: TGTGCCAGCAGCGCCAGTTCCCTCAGAACGGCTGGGGCCAACGTCCTGACTTTC. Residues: CASSASSLRTAGANVLTF. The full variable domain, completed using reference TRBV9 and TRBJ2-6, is DSGVTQTPKHLITATGQRVTLRCSPRSGDLSVYWYQQSLDQGLQFLIQYYNGEERAKGNILERFSAQQFPDLHSELNLSSLELGDSALYFCASSASSLRTAGANVLTFGAGSRLTVL.

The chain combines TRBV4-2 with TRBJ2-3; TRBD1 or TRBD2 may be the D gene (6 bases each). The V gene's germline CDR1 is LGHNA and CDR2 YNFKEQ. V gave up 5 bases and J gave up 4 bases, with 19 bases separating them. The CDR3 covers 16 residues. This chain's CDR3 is CASSEDDRREADTQYF. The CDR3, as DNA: TGTGCCAGCAGCGAGGACGACAGGAGGGAGGCAGATACGCAGTATTTT.

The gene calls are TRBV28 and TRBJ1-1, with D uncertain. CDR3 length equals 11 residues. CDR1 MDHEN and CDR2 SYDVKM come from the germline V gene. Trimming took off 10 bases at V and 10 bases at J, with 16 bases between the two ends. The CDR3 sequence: CATLVEGIAFF. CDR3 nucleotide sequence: TGTGCCACCCTTGTGGAGGGTATAGCTTTCTTT.

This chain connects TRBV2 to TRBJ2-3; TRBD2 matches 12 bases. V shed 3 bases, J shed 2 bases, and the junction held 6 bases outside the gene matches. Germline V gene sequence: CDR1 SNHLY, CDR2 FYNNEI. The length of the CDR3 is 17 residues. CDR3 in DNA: TGTGCCAGCAGTGAGACTAGCGGGAGCCCTCTCACAGATACGCAGTATTTT. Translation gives CASSETSGSPLTDTQYF.

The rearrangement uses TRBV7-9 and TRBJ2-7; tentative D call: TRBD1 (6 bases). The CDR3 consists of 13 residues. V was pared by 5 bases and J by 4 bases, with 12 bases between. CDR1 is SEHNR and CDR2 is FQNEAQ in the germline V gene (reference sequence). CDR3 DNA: TGTGCCAGCAGCGCCGGGACACAGTACGAGCAGTACTTC. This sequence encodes CASSAGTQYEQYF.

The CDR3 loop reads CASSLIPSPDTQYF. In DNA form, the CDR3 reads TGCGCCAGCAGCTTGATCCCTTCCCCGGATACGCAGTATTTT. The chain has TRBV5-1 and TRBJ2-3; no clear D. Germline assignment: CDR1 SGHRS and CDR2 YFSETQ. CDR3 length equals 14 residues. Trimming stripped 1 base from V and 6 bases from J, with 12 bases between.

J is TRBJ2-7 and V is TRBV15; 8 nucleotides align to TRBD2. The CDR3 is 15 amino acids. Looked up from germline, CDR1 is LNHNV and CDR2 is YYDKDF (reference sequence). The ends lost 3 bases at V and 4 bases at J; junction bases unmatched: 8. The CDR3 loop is CATSRDGRALYEQYF. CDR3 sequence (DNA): TGTGCCACCAGCAGGGACGGGAGGGCCTTATACGAGCAGTACTTC.

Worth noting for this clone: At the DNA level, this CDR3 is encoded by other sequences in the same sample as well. CDR3 bases: TGTGCCAGCAGTTTGGGTGGGAGGGGGTACGAGCAGTACTTC. It codes for CASSLGGRGYEQYF. J is TRBJ2-7 and V is TRBV27; TRBD2 might be the D (7 bases). V dropped 3 bases and J dropped 4 bases, with 13 bases sitting between them. This CDR3 is 14 amino acids long. Germline loops: CDR1 MNHEY, CDR2 SMNVEV (reference sequence).

The CDR3 reads CASSQGAAYEQYF. CDR3 coding DNA: TGTGCCAGCAGCCAGGGGGCGGCCTACGAGCAGTACTTC. This chain joins TRBV5-6 and TRBJ2-7; the match to TRBD1 covers 8 bases. The V segment lost 4 bases and the J segment 2 bases; nucleotides outside the gene matches: 2. This CDR3 has 13 amino acids. Germline values: CDR1 SGHDT, CDR2 YYEEEE.

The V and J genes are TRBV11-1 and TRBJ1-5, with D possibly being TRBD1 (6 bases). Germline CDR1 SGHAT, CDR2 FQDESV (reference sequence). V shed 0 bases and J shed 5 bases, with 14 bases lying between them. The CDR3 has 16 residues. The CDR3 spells CASSLAKGRGHQPQHF. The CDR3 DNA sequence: TGTGCCAGCAGCTTAGCGAAGGGCAGGGGACATCAGCCCCAGCATTTT.

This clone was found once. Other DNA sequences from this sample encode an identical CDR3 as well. DNA for the CDR3: TGTGCCAGCAGCCTGGGACCCGGGACAGGGAACACTGAAGCTTTCTTT. This sequence encodes CASSLGPGTGNTEAFF. V usage is TRBV11-2 and J usage is TRBJ1-1; 8 bases match TRBD1. V was clipped by 5 bases and J by 1 base; unmatched bases: 9. The CDR3 is made up of 16 amino acids. Germline V lookup: CDR1 SGHAT, CDR2 FQNNGV.

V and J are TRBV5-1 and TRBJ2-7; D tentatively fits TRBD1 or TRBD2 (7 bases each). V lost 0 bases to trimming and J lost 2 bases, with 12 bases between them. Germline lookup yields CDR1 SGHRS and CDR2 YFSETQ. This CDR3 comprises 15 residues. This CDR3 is CASSLVAGGAYEQYF. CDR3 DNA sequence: TGCGCCAGCAGCTTGGTCGCAGGGGGGGCCTACGAGCAGTACTTC.

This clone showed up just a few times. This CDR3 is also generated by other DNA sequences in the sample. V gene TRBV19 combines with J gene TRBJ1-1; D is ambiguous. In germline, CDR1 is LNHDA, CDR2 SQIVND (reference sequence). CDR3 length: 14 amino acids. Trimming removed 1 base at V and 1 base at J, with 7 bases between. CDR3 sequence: CASSIVGGNTEAFF. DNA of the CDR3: TGTGCCAGTAGTATAGTAGGAGGGAACACTGAAGCTTTCTTT.

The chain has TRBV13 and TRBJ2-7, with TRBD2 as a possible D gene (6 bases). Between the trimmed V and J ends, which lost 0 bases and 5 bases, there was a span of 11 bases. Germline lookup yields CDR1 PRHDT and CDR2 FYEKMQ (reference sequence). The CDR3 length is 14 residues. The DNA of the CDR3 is TGTGCCAGCAGCTTAGGCCGGAGGGTGGACGAGCAGTACTTC. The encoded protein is CASSLGRRVDEQYF.

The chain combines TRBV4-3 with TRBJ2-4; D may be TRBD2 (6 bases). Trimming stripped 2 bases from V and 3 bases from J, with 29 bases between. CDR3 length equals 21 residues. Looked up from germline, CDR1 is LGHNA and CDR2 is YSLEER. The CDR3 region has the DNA TGCGCCAGCAGCCAAAGACGGTTTGGGGACTCCGCCGTGGGGGGCAAAAACATTCAGTACTTC. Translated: CASSQRRFGDSAVGGKNIQYF.

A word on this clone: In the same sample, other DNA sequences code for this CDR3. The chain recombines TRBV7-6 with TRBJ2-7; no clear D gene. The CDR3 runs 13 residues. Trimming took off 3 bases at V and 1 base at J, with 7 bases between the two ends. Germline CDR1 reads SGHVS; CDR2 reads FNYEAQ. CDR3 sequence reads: CASSLADSYEQYF. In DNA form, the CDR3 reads TGTGCCAGCAGCTTGGCAGATTCCTACGAGCAGTACTTC.

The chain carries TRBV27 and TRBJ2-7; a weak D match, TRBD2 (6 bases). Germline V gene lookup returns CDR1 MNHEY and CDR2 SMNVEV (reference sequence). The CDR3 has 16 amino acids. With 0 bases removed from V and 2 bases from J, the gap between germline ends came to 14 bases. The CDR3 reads CASSLSEGSGTYEQYF. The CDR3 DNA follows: TGTGCCAGCAGTTTATCGGAGGGGTCGGGAACCTACGAGCAGTACTTC.

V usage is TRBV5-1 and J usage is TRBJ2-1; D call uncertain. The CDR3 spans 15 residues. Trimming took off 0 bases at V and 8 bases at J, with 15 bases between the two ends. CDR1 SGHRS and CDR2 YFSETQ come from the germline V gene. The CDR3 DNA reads TGCGCCAGCAGCTTGGGCGTTTCGATCCGCGATGAGCAGTTCTTC. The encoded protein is CASSLGVSIRDEQFF.

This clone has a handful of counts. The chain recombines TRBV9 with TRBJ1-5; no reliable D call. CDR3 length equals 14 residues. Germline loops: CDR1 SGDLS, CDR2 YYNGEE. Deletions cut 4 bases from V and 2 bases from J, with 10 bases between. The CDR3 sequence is CASSPSYRNQPQHF. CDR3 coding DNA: TGTGCCAGCAGCCCCTCGTACCGCAATCAGCCCCAGCATTTT.

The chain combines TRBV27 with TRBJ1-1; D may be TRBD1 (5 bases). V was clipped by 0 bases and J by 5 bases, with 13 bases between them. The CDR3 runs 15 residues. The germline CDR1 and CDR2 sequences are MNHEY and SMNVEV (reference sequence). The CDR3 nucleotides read TGTGCCAGCAGTTTATCTAGGGGAGGTGAGACTGAAGCTTTCTTT. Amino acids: CASSLSRGGETEAFF.

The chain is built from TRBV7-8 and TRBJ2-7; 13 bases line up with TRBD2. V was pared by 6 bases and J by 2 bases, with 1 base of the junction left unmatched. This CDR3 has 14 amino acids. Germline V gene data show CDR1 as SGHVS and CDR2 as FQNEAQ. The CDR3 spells CASRGTSGTYEQYF. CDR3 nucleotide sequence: TGTGCCAGCAGAGGGACTAGCGGGACCTACGAGCAGTACTTC.

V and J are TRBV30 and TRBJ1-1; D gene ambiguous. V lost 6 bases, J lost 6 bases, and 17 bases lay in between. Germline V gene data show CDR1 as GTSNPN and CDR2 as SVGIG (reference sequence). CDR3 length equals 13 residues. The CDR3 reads CACHPSAVAEAFF. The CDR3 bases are TGTGCCTGCCACCCCTCAGCAGTCGCTGAAGCTTTCTTT.